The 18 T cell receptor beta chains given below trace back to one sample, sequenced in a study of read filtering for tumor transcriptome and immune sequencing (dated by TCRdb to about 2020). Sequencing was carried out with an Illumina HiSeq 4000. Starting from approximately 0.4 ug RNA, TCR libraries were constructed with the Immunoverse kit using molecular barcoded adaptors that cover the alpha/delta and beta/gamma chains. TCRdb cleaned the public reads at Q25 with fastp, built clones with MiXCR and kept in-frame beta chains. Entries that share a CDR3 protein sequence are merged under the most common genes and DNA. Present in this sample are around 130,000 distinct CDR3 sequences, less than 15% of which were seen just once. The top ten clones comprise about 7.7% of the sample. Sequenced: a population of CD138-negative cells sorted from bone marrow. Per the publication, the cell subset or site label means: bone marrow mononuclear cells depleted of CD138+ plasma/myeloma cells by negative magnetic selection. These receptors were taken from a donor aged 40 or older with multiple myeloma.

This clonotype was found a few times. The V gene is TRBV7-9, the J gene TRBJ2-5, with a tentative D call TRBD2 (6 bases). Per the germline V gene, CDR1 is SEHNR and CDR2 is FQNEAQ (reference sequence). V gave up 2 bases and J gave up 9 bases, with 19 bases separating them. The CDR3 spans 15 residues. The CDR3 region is CASSLMEGEQEAQYF. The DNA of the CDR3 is TGTGCCAGCAGCTTAATGGAGGGAGAGCAGGAGGCCCAGTACTTC.

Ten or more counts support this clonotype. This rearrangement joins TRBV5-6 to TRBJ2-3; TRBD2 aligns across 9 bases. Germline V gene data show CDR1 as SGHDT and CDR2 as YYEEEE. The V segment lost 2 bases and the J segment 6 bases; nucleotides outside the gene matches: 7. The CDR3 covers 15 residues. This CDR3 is CASSFDAGGADTQYF. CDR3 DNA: TGTGCCAGCAGCTTCGATGCGGGAGGGGCGGATACGCAGTATTTT.

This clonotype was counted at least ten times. The CDR3 reads CASSFRGDLNEQFF. CDR3 in DNA: TGTGCCAGCAGCTTCCGGGGCGATCTCAATGAGCAGTTCTTC. The V gene is TRBV7-8, the J gene TRBJ2-1; D is possibly TRBD1 or TRBD2 (5 bases each). CDR1 is SGHVS, CDR2 FQNEAQ, per germline. V was pared by 3 bases and J by 6 bases, with 12 bases between. This CDR3 contains 14 residues.

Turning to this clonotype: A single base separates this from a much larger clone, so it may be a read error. The CDR3 spells CASSQGWTGGKGIEAFF. The CDR3 DNA sequence: TGCGCCAGCAGCCAAGGGTGGACAGGGGGCAAAGGGATTGAAGCTTTCTTT. The gene calls are TRBV4-1 and TRBJ1-1; TRBD1 aligns across 11 bases. The V gene's germline CDR1 is MGHRA and CDR2 YSYEKL. J lost 7 bases, V lost 1 base, and 11 bases had no gene match. This CDR3 contains 17 residues.

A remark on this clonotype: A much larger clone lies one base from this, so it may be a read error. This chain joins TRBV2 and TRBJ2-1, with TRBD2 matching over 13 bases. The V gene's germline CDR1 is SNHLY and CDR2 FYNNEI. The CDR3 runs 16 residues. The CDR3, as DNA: TGTGCCAGCAGCCGCGCCACTAGCGGGAGGGCGTATGAGCAGTCCTTC. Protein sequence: CASSRATSGRAYEQSF.

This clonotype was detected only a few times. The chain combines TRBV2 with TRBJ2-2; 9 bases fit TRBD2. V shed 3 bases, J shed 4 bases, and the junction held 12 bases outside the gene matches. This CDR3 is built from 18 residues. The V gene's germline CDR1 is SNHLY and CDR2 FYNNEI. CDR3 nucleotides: TGTGCCAGCAGTGACGTTAGCGGGAGAGGCGTTACCACCGGGGAGCTGTTTTTT. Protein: CASSDVSGRGVTTGELFF.

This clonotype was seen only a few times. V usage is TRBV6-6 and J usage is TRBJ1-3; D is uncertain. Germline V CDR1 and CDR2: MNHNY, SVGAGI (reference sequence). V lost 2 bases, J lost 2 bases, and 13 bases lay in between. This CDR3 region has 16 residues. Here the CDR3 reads CASSYLREAAGNTIYF. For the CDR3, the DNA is TGTGCCAGCAGTTACCTCCGGGAAGCGGCTGGAAACACCATATATTTT.

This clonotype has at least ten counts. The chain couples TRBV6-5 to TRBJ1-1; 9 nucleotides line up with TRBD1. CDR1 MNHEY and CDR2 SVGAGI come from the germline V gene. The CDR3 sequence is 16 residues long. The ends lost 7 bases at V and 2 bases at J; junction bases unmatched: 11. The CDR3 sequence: CASTAEDRGSNTEAFF. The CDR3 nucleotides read TGTGCCAGCACCGCCGAGGACAGGGGTTCCAACACTGAAGCTTTCTTT.

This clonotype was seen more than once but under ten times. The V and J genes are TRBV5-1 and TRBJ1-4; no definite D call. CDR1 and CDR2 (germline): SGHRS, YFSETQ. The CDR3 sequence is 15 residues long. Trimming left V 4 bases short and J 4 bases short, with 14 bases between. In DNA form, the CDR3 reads TGCGCCAGCAGCCTCCTGGACGGAATTAATGAAAAACTGTTTTTT. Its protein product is CASSLLDGINEKLFF.

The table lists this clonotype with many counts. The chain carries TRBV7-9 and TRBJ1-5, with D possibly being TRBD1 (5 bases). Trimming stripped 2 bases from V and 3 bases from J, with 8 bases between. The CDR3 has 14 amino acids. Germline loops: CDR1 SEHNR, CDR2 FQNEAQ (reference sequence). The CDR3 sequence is CASSLSRANQPQHF. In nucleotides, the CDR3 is TGTGCCAGCAGCTTAAGCAGGGCCAATCAGCCCCAGCATTTT.

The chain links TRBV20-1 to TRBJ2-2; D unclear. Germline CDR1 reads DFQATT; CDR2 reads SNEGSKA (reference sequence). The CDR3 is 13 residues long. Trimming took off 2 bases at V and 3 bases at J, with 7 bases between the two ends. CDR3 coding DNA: TGCAGTGCTAGACCCCGGGACACCGGGGAGCTGTTTTTT. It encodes CSARPRDTGELFF.

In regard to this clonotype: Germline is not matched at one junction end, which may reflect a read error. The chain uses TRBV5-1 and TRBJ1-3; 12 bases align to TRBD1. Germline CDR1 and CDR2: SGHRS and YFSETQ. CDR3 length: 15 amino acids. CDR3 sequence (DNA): TGCGCCAGCAGCGGGGACAGGGGGCCTGGAGACACCATATATTTT. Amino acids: CASSGDRGPGDTIYF.

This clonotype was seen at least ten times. CDR3 nucleotides: TGTGCCAGCAGCTCCGGACTAGAAGAGAAGCAGTTCTTC. This encodes CASSSGLEEKQFF. The J gene is TRBJ2-1, the V gene TRBV5-4; 7 bases align to TRBD2. This CDR3 is 13 amino acids long. The trim removed 3 bases at V and 11 bases at J, leaving 8 bases unmatched. The germline V gene has CDR1 SGHNT and CDR2 YYREEE (reference sequence).

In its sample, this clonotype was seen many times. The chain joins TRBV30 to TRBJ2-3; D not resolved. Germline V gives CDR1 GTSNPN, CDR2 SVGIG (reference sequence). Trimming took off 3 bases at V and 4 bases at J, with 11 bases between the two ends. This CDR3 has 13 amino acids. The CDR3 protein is CAWRFNAADTQYF. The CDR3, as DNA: TGTGCCTGGAGGTTCAATGCGGCAGATACGCAGTATTTT.

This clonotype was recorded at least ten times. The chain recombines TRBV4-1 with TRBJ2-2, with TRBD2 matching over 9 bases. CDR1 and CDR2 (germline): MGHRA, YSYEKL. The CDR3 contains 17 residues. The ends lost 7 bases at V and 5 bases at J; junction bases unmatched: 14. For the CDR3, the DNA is TGCGCCAGCAACCTCCGCACGGCGGGAGGGCGAACCGGGGAGCTGTTTTTT. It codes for CASNLRTAGGRTGELFF.

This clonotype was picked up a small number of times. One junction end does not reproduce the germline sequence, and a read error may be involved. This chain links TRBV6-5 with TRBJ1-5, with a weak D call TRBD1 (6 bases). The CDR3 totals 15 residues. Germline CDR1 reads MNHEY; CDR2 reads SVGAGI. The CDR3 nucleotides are TGTGCCTGCAGCCCGACGACAGGCAGCAATCAGCCCCAGCATTTT. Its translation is CACSPTTGSNQPQHF.

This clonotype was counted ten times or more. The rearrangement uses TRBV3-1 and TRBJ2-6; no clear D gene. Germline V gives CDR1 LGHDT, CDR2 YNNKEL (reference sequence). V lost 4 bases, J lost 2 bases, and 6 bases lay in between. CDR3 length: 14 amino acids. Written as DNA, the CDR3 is TGTGCCAGCAGCCGGGCGGCTGGGGCCAACGTCCTGACTTTC. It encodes CASSRAAGANVLTF.

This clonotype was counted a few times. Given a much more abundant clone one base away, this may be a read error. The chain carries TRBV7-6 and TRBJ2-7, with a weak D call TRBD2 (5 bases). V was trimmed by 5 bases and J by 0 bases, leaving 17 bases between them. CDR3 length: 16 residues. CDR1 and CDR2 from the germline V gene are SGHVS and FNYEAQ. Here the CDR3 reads CASSTPAGIVSYEQYF. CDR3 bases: TGTGCCAGCAGCACGCCTGCCGGGATAGTCTCCTACGAGCAGTACTTC.